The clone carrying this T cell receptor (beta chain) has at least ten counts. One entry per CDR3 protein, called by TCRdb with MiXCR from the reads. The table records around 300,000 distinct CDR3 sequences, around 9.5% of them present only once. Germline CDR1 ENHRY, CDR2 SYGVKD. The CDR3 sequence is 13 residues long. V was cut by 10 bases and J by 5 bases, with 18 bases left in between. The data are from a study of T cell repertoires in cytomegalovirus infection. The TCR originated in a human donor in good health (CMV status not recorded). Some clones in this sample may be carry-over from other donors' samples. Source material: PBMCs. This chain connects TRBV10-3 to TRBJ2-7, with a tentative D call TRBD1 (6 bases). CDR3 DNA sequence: TGTGCCACCAAATCGACAGGTCCGGACGAGCAGTACTTC. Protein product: CATKSTGPDEQYF.